This T cell receptor beta chain is drawn from a study of cytomegalovirus exposure and HLA in healthy donors. Study outcomes and limitations: Later analysis identified a missense DCLRE1C variant that was linked to TCR beta V- and J-gene trimming.

V trimming: 8 bases; J trimming: 4 bases; junction bases outside the gene matches: 2. The germline gives CDR1 LNHDA, CDR2 SQIVND (reference sequence). The length of the CDR3 is 13 residues. In the PCR, 60 Vbeta and 13 Jbeta primers were used. The protocol was immunoSEQ multiplex PCR, while the TCRdb copy is restricted to in-frame clones and leaves out a portion. The table has 95,000 to 100,000 clones, around 85% seen once. Concerning this clone itself: The target antigen is unknown.

V is TRBV19 and J is TRBJ2-3; 11 bases agree with TRBD1. The TCR originated in a man aged 30 to 45 in good health and CMV-seronegative. Sequencing used PBMCs. The CDR3 is CASGDRGADTQYF. CDR3 bases: TGTGCCAGTGGGGACAGGGGGGCAGATACGCAGTATTTT.